This T cell receptor (beta chain) was profiled in a study of blood T cell repertoires in COVID-19. Overall study context: The United States, Italy and Spain were the sources of the acute and convalescent COVID-19 samples.

This clone showed up just once. Some clones are missing from TCRdb's copy, which holds only in-frame ones; the method was immunoSEQ multiplex PCR. Of approximately 89,000 clones in the sample, over 70% are singletons; the top ten hold under 20%. The CDR3 is made up of 14 amino acids. V lost 0 bases, J lost 3 bases, and 2 bases stayed unmatched. Germline CDR1 is SGHRS and CDR2 is YFSETQ. This chain links TRBV5-1 with TRBJ1-2; TRBD1 agrees at 7 bases. This clonotype originated in a human donor in a cohort sampled during active COVID-19. Sequencing was performed on peripheral blood. The CDR3 spells CASSLGTGDYGYTF. CDR3 nucleotide sequence: TGCGCCAGCAGCTTGGGTACAGGGGACTATGGCTACACCTTC. Full variable domain (missing parts from reference TRBV5-1 and TRBJ1-2): KAGVTQTPRYLIKTRGQQVTLSCSPISGHRSVSWYQQTPGQGLQFLFEYFSETQRNKGNFPGRFSGRQFSNSRSEMNVSTLELGDSALYLCASSLGTGDYGYTFGSGTRLTVV.